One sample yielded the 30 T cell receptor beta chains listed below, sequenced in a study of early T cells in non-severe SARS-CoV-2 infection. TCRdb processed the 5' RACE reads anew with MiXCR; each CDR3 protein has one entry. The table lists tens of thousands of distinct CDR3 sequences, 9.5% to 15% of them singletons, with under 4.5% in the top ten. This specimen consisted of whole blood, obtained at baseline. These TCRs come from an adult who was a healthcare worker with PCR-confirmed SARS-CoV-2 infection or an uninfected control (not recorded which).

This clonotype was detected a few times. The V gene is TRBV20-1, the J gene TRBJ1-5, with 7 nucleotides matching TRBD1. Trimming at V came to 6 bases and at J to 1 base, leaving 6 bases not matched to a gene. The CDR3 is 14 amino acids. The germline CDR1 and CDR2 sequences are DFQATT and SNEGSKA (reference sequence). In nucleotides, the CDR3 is TGCAGTGCGATCAGGGGGGGGAGCAATCAGCCCCAGCATTTT. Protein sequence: CSAIRGGSNQPQHF.

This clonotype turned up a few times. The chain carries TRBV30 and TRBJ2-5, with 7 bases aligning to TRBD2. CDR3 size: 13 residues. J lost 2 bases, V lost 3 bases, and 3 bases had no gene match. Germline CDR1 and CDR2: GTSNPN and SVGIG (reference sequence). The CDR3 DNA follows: TGTGCCTGGAGGGGACTATCTCAAGAGACCCAGTACTTC. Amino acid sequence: CAWRGLSQETQYF.

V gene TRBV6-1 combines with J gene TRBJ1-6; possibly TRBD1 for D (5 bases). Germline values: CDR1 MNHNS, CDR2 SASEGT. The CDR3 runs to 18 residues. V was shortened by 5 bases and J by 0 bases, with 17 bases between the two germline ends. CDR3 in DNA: TGTGCCAGCAGTCCCCAACGTGGGGGGAGCTCCTATAATTCACCCCTCCACTTT. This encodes CASSPQRGGSSYNSPLHF.

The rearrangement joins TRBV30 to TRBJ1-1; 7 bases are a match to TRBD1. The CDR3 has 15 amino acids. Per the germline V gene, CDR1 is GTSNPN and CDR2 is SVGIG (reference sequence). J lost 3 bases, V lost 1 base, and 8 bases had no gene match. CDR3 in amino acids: CAWSDGVTGDTEAFF. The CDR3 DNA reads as TGTGCCTGGAGTGATGGGGTTACAGGGGACACTGAAGCTTTCTTT.

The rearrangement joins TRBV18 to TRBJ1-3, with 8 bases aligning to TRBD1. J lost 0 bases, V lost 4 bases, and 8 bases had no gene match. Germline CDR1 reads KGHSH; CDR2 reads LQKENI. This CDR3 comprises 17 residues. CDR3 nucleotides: TGTGCCAGCTCACTTACAGGGGGATCTACCTCTGGAAACACCATATATTTT. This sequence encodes CASSLTGGSTSGNTIYF.

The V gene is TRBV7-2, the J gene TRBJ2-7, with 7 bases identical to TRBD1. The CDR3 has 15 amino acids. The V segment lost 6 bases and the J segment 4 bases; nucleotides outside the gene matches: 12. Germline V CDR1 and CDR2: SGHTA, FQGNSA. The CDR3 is CASRLPAQGEYEQYF. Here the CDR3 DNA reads TGTGCCAGCAGACTCCCTGCCCAGGGGGAATACGAGCAGTACTTC.

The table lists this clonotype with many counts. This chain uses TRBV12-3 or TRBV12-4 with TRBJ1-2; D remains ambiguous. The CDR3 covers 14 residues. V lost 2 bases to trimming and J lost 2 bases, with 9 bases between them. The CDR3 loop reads CASSLSGVNYGYTF. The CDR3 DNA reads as TGTGCCAGCAGTTTATCTGGAGTCAACTATGGCTACACCTTC.

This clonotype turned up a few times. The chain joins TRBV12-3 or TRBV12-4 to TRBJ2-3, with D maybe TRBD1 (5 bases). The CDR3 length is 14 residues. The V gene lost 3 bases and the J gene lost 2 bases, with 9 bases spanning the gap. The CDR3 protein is CASSFGRVTDTQYF. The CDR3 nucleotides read TGTGCCAGCAGTTTCGGCAGGGTCACAGATACGCAGTATTTT.

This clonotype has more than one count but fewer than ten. The DNA of the CDR3 is TGTGCCAGCAGGGGGACAGCTTTGAACACTGAAGCTTTCTTT. This translates into CASRGTALNTEAFF. The chain recombines TRBV7-9 with TRBJ1-1; 7 bases map to TRBD1. CDR3 size: 14 residues. The J segment lost 0 bases and the V segment lost 6 bases, leaving 4 bases of the junction unmatched. Per the germline V gene, CDR1 is SEHNR and CDR2 is FQNEAQ (reference sequence).

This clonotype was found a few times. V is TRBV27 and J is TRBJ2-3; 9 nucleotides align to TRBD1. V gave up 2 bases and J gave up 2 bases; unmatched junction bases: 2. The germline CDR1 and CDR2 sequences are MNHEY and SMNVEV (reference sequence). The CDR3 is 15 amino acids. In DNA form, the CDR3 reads TGTGCCAGCAGTTTAGGACAGGGGATCACAGATACGCAGTATTTT. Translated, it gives CASSLGQGITDTQYF.

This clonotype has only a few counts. CDR3 in DNA: TGTGCCAGCAGCCCCGGGACAGGGGGCAATTCACCCCTCCACTTT. It translates to CASSPGTGGNSPLHF. The chain links TRBV7-3 to TRBJ1-6; 12 bases line up with TRBD1. The CDR3 runs 15 residues. J was trimmed by 7 bases and V by 5 bases; bases with no gene match: 3. CDR1 and CDR2 from the germline V gene are SGHTA and FQGTGA.

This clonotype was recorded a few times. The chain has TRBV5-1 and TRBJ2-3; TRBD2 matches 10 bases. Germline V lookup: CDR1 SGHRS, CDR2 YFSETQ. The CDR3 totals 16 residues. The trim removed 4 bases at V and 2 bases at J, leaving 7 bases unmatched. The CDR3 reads CASSIGLADSTDTQYF. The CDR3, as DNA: TGCGCCAGCAGCATCGGACTAGCGGATTCCACAGATACGCAGTATTTT.

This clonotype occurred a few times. The CDR3 loop is CASSLYVVEGRPDQPQHF. In DNA, the CDR3 is TGTGCCAGCAGTCTTTATGTGGTGGAGGGGAGGCCGGATCAGCCCCAGCATTTT. V and J are TRBV12-3 or TRBV12-4 and TRBJ1-5, with D maybe TRBD1 (5 bases). The CDR3 is 18 amino acids. Trimming cost V 5 bases and J 5 bases, with 25 bases left between them.

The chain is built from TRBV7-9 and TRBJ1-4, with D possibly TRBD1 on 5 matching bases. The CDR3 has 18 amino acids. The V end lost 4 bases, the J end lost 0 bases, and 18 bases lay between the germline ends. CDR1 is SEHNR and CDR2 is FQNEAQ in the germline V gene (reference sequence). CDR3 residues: CASSSTPDSAATNEKLFF. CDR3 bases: TGTGCCAGCAGCTCAACTCCTGACAGTGCCGCAACTAATGAAAAACTGTTTTTT.

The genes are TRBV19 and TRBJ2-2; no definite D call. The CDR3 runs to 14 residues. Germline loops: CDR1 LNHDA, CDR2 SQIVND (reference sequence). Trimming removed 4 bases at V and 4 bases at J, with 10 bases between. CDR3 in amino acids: CASSTALSTGELFF. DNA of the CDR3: TGTGCCAGTAGTACCGCTCTTAGCACCGGGGAGCTGTTTTTT.

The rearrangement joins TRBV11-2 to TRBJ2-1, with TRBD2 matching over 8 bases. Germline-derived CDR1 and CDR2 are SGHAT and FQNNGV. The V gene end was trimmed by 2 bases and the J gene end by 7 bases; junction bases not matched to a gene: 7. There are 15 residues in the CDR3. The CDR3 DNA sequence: TGTGCCAGCAGCTTAAGACTAGCGTCGGGTAATGAGCAGTTCTTC. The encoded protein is CASSLRLASGNEQFF.

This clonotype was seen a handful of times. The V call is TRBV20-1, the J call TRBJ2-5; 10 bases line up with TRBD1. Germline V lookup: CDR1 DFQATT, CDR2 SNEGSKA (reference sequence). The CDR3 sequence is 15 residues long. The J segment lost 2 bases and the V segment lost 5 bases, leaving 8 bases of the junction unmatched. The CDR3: CSAFRQGARQETQYF. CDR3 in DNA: TGCAGTGCTTTCCGACAGGGGGCCCGGCAAGAGACCCAGTACTTC.

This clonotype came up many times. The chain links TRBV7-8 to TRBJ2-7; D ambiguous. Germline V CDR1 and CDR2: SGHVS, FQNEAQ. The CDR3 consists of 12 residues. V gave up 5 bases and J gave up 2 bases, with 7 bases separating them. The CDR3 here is CASSPGPYEQYF. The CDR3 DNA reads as TGTGCCAGCAGCCCCGGACCCTACGAGCAGTACTTC.

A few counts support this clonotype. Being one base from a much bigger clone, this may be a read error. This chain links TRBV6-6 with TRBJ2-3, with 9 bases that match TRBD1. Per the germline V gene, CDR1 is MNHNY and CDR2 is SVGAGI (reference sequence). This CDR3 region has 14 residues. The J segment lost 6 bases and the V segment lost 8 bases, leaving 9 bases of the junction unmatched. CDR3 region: CASRGQGMIDTQYF. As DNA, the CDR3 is TGTGCCAGCCGAGGACAGGGGATGATCGATACGCAGTATTTT.

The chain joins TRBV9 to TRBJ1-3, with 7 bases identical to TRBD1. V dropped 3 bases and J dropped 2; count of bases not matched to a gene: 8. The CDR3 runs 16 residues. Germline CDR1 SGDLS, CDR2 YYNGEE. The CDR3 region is CASSAGQDPTGNTIYF. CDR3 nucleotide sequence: TGTGCCAGCAGCGCTGGACAGGACCCCACTGGAAACACCATATATTTT.

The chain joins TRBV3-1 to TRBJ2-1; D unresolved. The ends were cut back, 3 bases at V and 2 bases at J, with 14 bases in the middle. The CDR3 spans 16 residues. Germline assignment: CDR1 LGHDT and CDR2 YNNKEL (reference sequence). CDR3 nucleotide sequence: TGTGCCAGCAGCCACACTGGAAGGAGACCCTACAATGAGCAGTTCTTC. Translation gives CASSHTGRRPYNEQFF.

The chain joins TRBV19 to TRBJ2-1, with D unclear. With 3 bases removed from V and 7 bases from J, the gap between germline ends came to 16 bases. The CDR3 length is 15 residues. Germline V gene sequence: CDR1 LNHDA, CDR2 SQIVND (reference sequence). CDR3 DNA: TGTGCCAGTAGTATGGTGGCCTACGCTGGGAATGAGCAGTTCTTC. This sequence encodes CASSMVAYAGNEQFF.

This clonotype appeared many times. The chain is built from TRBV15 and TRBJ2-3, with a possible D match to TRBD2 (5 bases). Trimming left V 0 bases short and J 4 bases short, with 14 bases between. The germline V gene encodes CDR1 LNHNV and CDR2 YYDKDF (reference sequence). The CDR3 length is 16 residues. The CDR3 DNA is TGTGCCACCAGCAGAGATAGGAAGAGTAGCGCAGATACGCAGTATTTT. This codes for CATSRDRKSSADTQYF. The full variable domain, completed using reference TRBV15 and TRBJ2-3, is DAMVIQNPRYQVTQFGKPVTLSCSQTLNHNVMYWYQQKSSQAPKLLFHYYDKDFNNEADTPDNFQSRRPNTSFCFLDIRSPGLGDTAMYLCATSRDRKSSADTQYFGPGTRLTVL.

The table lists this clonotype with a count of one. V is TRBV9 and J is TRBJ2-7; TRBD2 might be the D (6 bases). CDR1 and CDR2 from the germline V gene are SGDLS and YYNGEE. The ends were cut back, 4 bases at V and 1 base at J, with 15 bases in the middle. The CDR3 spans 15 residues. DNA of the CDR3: TGTGCCAGCAGCCCCTCCGGGGAGGTTTCCTACGAGCAGTACTTC. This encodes CASSPSGEVSYEQYF.

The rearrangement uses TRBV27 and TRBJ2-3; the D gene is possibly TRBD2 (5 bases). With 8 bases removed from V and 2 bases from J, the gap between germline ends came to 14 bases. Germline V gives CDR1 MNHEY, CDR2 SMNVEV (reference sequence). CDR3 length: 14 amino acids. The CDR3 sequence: CASGSAGTTDTQYF. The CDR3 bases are TGTGCCAGCGGATCGGCGGGCACCACAGATACGCAGTATTTT.

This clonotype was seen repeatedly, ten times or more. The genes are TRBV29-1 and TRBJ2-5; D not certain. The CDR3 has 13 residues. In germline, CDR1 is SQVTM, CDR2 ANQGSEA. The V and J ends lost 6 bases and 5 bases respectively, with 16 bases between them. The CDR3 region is CSVSLGAGETQYF. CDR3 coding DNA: TGCAGCGTGTCGCTGGGCGCCGGGGAGACCCAGTACTTC.

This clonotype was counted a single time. The DNA of the CDR3 is TGTGCCAGCTCACCACCTGGGACACCCCTGAACACCGGGGAGCTGTTTTTT. Translation gives CASSPPGTPLNTGELFF. This sequence joins TRBV18 and TRBJ2-2; weak D call: TRBD1 (6 bases). Germline V gene sequence: CDR1 KGHSH, CDR2 LQKENI. The CDR3 covers 17 residues. Trimming stripped 0 bases from V and 1 base from J, with 12 bases between.

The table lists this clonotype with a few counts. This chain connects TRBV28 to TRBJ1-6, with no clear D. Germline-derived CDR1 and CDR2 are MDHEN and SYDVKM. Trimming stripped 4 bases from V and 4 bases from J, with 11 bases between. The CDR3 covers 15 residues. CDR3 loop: CASSSWVPYNSPLHF. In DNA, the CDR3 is TGTGCCAGCAGTTCGTGGGTTCCTTATAATTCACCCCTCCACTTT. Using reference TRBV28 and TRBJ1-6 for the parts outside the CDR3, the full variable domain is DVKVTQSSRYLVKRTGEKVFLECVQDMDHENMFWYRQDPGLGLRLIYFSYDVKMKEKGDIPEGYSVSREKKERFSLILESASTNQTSMYLCASSSWVPYNSPLHFGNGTRLTVT.

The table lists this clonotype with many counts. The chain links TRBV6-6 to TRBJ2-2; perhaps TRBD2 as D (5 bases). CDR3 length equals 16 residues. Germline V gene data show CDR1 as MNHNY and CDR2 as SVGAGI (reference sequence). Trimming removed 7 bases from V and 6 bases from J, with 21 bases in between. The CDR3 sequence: CASTMDNVWGAGELFF. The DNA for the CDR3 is TGTGCCAGCACGATGGATAACGTTTGGGGAGCCGGGGAGCTGTTTTTT.

The CDR3 coding sequence is TGTGCCAGCAGCCTTGAGCACGTGAACTATGGCTACACCTTC. Amino acid sequence: CASSLEHVNYGYTF. V usage is TRBV7-9 and J usage is TRBJ1-2, with D hard to call. Looked up from germline, CDR1 is SEHNR and CDR2 is FQNEAQ (reference sequence). The V end was cut by 5 bases, the J end by 2 bases, with 12 bases between. The CDR3 is made up of 14 amino acids.